This paragraph covers one TCR beta chain sequence. The antigen is unknown. MiXCR, applied by TCRdb to the 5' RACE reads, yields one record per CDR3 protein. This sample yields about 320,000 distinct CDR3 sequences, of which over 11% are seen a single time; about 21% belongs to the top ten. The data derive from a study of T-cell memory formation after mild COVID-19. Overall study: Across donors, TCR clusters were largely donor specific. Findings and limits, study-wide: Memory from before infection featured some responding clones, which suggests cross-reactive memory joined. Clones which contracted sat mainly in CM and EM if CD4+, and in EMRA if CD8+. Second-wave clones that peaked on day 37 lacked confirmed SARS-CoV-2 specificity.

Germline-derived CDR1 and CDR2 are LGHNA and YSLEER. The CDR3 contains 14 residues. The V gene lost 1 base and the J gene lost 4 bases, with 9 bases spanning the gap. The receptor comes from a man younger than 35 who had mild COVID-19 (a few samples of this study predate the infection). Cell type and time point are not known. Sequencing was carried out using PBMCs or a T cell subset sorted from them (not recorded which). The rearrangement joins TRBV4-3 to TRBJ2-3; either TRBD1 or TRBD2 may supply D (5 bases each). As DNA, the CDR3 is TGCGCCAGCAGCCAAGTTGGGGGTGCAGATACGCAGTATTTT. Translation: CASSQVGGADTQYF.